Listed below are T cell receptor beta chains from one sample, sequenced in a study of shared clonotypes between healthy human individuals. Produced via immunoSEQ multiplex PCR; TCRdb's table is partial and in-frame only. Here the sample spans about 2 million clones, 85% to 95% being singletons. Sequenced: naive CD8+ T cells sorted from blood. All receptors derive from a man younger than 35 in good health. Each CDR3 is given with its conserved first and last residue.

V,J,CDR3
TRBV11-2,TRBJ1-1,CASSLGRPGGWYDTEAFF
TRBV30,TRBJ1-2,CAWSVRSRGPSGGYTF
TRBV2,TRBJ2-5,CASSEAGGPKETQYF
TRBV28,TRBJ2-2,CASSFIAEFGTGELFF
TRBV5-6,TRBJ1-1,CASSLVMETEAFF
TRBV5-4,TRBJ2-7,CASSLARGYEQYF
TRBV11-2,TRBJ2-5,CASSPPSVGKTQYF
TRBV5-6,TRBJ2-1,CASSLNLAGGGDEQFF
TRBV5-1,TRBJ1-1,CASSFGGLDTEAFF
TRBV7-9,TRBJ1-3,CASSLGYDSTIYF
TRBV2,TRBJ1-4,CASTWSDGSLMGEKLFF
TRBV7-3,TRBJ2-1,CASSLAVSYNEQFF
TRBV6-5,TRBJ2-1,CASSSFDGTGINEQFF
TRBV7-9,TRBJ1-2,CASSFGTNYGYTF
TRBV4-1,TRBJ1-2,CASSQVPGTGVPNGYTF
TRBV19,TRBJ1-1,CASSTGRLITNTEAFF
TRBV5-8,TRBJ2-1,CASSLEGAHEQFF
TRBV5-1,TRBJ1-1,CASSLASGGTTEAFF
TRBV6-5,TRBJ1-6,CASRPGLRDSPLHF
TRBV29-1,TRBJ1-2,CSVEVRKGTSGYTF
TRBV10-1,TRBJ2-1,CASSESPTGNEQFF
TRBV7-9,TRBJ1-4,CASSGIIAGQGNEKLFF
TRBV4-3,TRBJ2-7,CASSQDYVGDHSYEQYF
TRBV5-1,TRBJ1-1,CATATGGENTEAFF
TRBV6-6,TRBJ2-2,CASSYVLATTGELFF
TRBV19,TRBJ2-1,CASSIAQGLGLRSYNEQFF
TRBV4-1,TRBJ1-3,CATGGGNTIYF
TRBV4-1,TRBJ1-1,CASSQVEYLDTEAFF
TRBV27,TRBJ2-7,CASGTGPYEQYF
TRBV11-1,TRBJ2-5,CASSPWTGGSETQYF
TRBV27,TRBJ1-5,CASSWRKNQPQHF
TRBV19,TRBJ2-7,CASSMSPGQTYEQYF
TRBV11-2,TRBJ1-1,CASSFEARTEAFF
TRBV7-6,TRBJ2-5,CASSSEGGQETQYF
TRBV13,TRBJ1-2,CASDLGLEADYGYTF
TRBV13,TRBJ2-5,CASSPRGTGKETQYF
TRBV6-6,TRBJ2-7,CASSYSGPRFF
TRBV6-5,TRBJ2-7,CASSYSAAPGAYEQYF
TRBV5-6,TRBJ2-7,CASSLGRSRFYEQYF
TRBV7-7,TRBJ1-1,CASSGPGQGTTEAFF
TRBV27,TRBJ1-1,CASSYGGNTEAFF
TRBV25-1,TRBJ2-5,CASSDRVAQETQYF
TRBV5-6,TRBJ1-6,CASTLGGVSPLHF
TRBV10-1,TRBJ2-3,CASSESGQGSDTQYF
TRBV30,TRBJ2-3,CAWSEGSAADTQYF
TRBV27,TRBJ2-3,CATDASGTHSTDTQYF
TRBV7-6,TRBJ2-3,CASSLDADTQYF
TRBV19,TRBJ1-3,CASSVGTDDNSGNTIYF
TRBV2,TRBJ2-3,CASTGVRSGIPDTQYF
TRBV27,TRBJ1-1,CASSPLAGDLEAFF
TRBV19,TRBJ2-5,CASSILAAQETQYF
TRBV4-2,TRBJ2-7,CASSQEPGQGEHGQYF